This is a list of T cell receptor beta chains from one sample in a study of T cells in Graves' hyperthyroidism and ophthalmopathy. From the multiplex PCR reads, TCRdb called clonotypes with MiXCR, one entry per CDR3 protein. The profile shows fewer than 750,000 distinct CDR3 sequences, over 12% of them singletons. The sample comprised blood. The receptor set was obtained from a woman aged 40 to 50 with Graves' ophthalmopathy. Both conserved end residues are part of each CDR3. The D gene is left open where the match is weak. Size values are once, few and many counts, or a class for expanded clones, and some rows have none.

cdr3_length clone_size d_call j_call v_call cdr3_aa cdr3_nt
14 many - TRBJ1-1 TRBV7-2 CASSLGSTGTEAFF TGTGCCAGCAGCTTAGGTTCCACGGGGACTGAAGCTTTCTTT
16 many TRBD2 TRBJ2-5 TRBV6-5 CASRPSGRAVLETQYF TGTGCCAGCAGACCCAGCGGGAGGGCCGTTTTAGAGACCCAGTACTTC
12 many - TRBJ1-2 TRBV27 CASSLRDTLNTF TGTGCCAGCAGTCTACGGGACACCCTCAACACCTTC
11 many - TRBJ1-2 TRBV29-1 CSVRGAYGYTF TGCAGCGTGAGGGGAGCCTATGGCTACACCTTC
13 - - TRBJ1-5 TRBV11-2 CASSLQTGQPQHF TGTGCCAGCAGCTTACAGACTGGCCAGCCCCAGCATTTT
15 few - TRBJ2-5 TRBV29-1 CSVEKERSGGETQYF TGCAGCGTTGAAAAGGAAAGGTCAGGCGGGGAGACCCAGTACTTC
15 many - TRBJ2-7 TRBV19 CASSIESGVSYEQYF TGTGCCAGTAGTATCGAGAGTGGGGTCTCCTACGAGCAGTACTTC
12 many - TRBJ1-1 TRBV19 CASSWVNTEAFF TGTGCCAGCAGTTGGGTGAACACTGAAGCTTTCTTT
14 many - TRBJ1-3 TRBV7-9 CASSPGLSGNTIYF TGTGCCAGCAGCCCCGGACTCTCTGGAAACACCATATATTTT
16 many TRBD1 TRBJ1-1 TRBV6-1 CASRSGTGGVSTEAFF TGTGCCAGCAGATCCGGGACAGGGGGAGTAAGCACTGAAGCTTTCTTT
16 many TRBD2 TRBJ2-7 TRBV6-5 CASSYSRASGRIKQYF TGTGCCAGCAGTTACTCGAGGGCTAGCGGGAGGATAAAGCAGTACTTC
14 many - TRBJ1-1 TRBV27 CASSQDTMNTEAFF TGTGCCAGCAGCCAAGACACCATGAACACTGAAGCTTTCTTT
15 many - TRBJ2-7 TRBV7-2 CASSGGPTLFYEQYF TGTGCCAGCAGCGGGGGGCCAACGTTGTTCTACGAGCAGTACTTC
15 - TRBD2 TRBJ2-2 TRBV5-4 CASHRLAGVTGELFF TGTGCCAGCCACAGACTAGCGGGAGTCACCGGGGAGCTGTTTTTT
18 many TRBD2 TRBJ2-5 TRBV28 CATKPAVGAGASVETQYF TGTGCCACCAAGCCAGCGGTGGGAGCGGGAGCGAGCGTAGAGACCCAGTACTTC
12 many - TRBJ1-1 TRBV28 CATTGSNTEAFF TGTGCCACCACAGGGTCGAACACTGAAGCTTTCTTT
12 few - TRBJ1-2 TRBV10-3 CAISGADLGYTF TGTGCCATCAGTGGCGCAGATCTGGGCTACACCTTC
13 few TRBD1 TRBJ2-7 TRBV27 CASAGNRGLEQYF TGTGCCAGCGCGGGCAACAGGGGGCTTGAGCAGTACTTC
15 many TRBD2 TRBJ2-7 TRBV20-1 CSGRFSGTPSYEQYF TGCAGTGGTAGATTTAGCGGGACGCCATCCTACGAGCAGTACTTC
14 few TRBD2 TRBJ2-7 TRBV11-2 CAGSPSGRVYEQYF TGTGCCGGCAGCCCTAGCGGGAGGGTCTACGAGCAGTACTTC
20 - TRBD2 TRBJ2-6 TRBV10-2 CASNSAGTSGRVSGANVLTF TGCGCCAGCAACTCAGCCGGGACTAGCGGGAGGGTCTCTGGGGCCAACGTCCTGACTTTC